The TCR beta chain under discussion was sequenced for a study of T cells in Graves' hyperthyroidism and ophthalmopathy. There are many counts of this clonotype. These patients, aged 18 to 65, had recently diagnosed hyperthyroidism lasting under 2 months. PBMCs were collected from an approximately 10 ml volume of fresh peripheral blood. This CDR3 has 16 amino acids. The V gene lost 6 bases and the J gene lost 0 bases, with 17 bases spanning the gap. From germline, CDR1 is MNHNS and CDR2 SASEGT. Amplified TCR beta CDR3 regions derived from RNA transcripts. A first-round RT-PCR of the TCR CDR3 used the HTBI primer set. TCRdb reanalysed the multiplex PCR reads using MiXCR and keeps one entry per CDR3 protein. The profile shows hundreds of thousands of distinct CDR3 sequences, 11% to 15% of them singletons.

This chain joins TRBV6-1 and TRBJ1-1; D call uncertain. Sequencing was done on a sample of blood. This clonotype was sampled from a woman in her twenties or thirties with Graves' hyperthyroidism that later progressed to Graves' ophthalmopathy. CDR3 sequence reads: CASREPMQYLNTEAFF. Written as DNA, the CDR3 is TGTGCCAGCAGGGAACCCATGCAGTACTTGAACACTGAAGCTTTCTTT.